The clone carrying this T cell receptor beta chain was observed many times. Its target is unknown. The data are from a study of early T cells in non-severe SARS-CoV-2 infection. Study-wide background: Investigators sequenced bulk RNA drawn from unsorted whole blood, and chains remained unpaired.

V lost 3 bases, J lost 2 bases, and 14 bases lay in between. This CDR3 is 15 amino acids long. Germline CDR1 and CDR2: DFQATT and SNEGSKA (reference sequence). As part of library construction, unique molecular identifiers were attached to individual cDNA molecules. TCRdb fed the 5' RACE reads into MiXCR, producing one record per CDR3 protein. The table lists 25,000 to 30,000 distinct CDR3 sequences, around 4% of them singletons. Whole-study findings and limits: Reliance on VDJdb matching favored anti-spike CD8 responses; private and CD4 specificities were missed.

Sequenced sample: whole blood. This clonotype was obtained from an adult who was a healthcare worker with PCR-confirmed SARS-CoV-2 infection or an uninfected control (not recorded which). The J gene is TRBJ1-5, the V gene TRBV20-1; D remains unclear. CDR3 in DNA: TGCAGTGCTAGTTCAGGAGTTGGGGGCAATCAGCCCCAGCATTTT. This sequence encodes CSASSGVGGNQPQHF.